These T cell receptor beta chains were read from a single sample in a study of T cell responses to AZD1222 COVID-19 vaccine. Libraries were prepared by immunoSEQ multiplex PCR; TCRdb keeps only in-frame clonotypes and omits some of them. The sample includes 150,000 or so clones, about 94% of them seen just once. The sequencing used peripheral blood, collected on day 0 of AZD1222 vaccination. Receptors originate from an adult in good health. CDR3s include the opening cysteine and the closing phenylalanine or tryptophan. The D gene is left open where the match is weak. Size is stated for part of the rows, as once, few or many counts, or as a class when the clone is expanded.

d_call: TRBD2
j_call: TRBJ2-7
v_call: TRBV23-1
clone_size: once
cdr3_aa: CASSRRGNDEQYF
cdr3_nt: TGCGCCAGCAGTCGGCGGGGGAATGACGAGCAGTACTTC

d_call: -
j_call: TRBJ2-3
v_call: TRBV5-1
clone_size: few
cdr3_aa: CASSFEQGPDTQYF
cdr3_nt: TGCGCCAGCAGCTTCGAACAGGGCCCAGATACGCAGTATTTT

d_call: -
j_call: TRBJ1-1
v_call: TRBV2
clone_size: -
cdr3_aa: CASSEGGPTEAFF
cdr3_nt: TGTGCCAGCAGTGAAGGGGGACCAACTGAAGCTTTCTTT

d_call: -
j_call: TRBJ2-1
v_call: TRBV9
clone_size: once
cdr3_aa: CASSVGTNSYNEQFF
cdr3_nt: TGTGCCAGCAGCGTAGGCACTAACTCCTACAATGAGCAGTTCTTC

d_call: TRBD2
j_call: TRBJ2-1
v_call: TRBV11-3
clone_size: -
cdr3_aa: CASSLDSLAGDVEQFF
cdr3_nt: TGTGCCAGCAGCTTAGATTCGCTAGCGGGAGATGTTGAGCAGTTCTTC

d_call: TRBD1
j_call: TRBJ1-1
v_call: TRBV18
clone_size: -
cdr3_aa: CASSPKQGAASFFTEAFF
cdr3_nt: TGTGCCAGCTCACCAAAACAGGGGGCAGCTTCCTTTTTCACTGAAGCTTTCTTT

d_call: -
j_call: TRBJ2-1
v_call: TRBV27
clone_size: -
cdr3_aa: CASTRRADNEQFF
cdr3_nt: TGTGCCAGCACTAGGCGGGCGGACAATGAGCAGTTCTTC

d_call: -
j_call: TRBJ2-5
v_call: TRBV5-4
clone_size: -
cdr3_aa: CASSQDGQETQYF
cdr3_nt: TGTGCCAGCAGCCAAGACGGGCAAGAGACCCAGTACTTC

d_call: -
j_call: TRBJ1-4
v_call: TRBV9
clone_size: -
cdr3_aa: CASSPGQGEKLFF
cdr3_nt: TGTGCCAGCAGCCCGGGTCAGGGGGAAAAACTGTTTTTT

d_call: -
j_call: TRBJ1-6
v_call: TRBV5-4
clone_size: -
cdr3_aa: CASSPGPGSYNSPLHF
cdr3_nt: TGTGCCAGCAGCCCCGGACCAGGGTCCTATAATTCACCCCTCCACTTT

d_call: -
j_call: TRBJ1-1
v_call: TRBV12-3/TRBV12-4
clone_size: -
cdr3_aa: CASSSRTDEAFF
cdr3_nt: TGTGCCAGCAGTTCCCGGACCGATGAAGCTTTCTTT

d_call: TRBD1
j_call: TRBJ1-2
v_call: TRBV7-9
clone_size: -
cdr3_aa: CASSPAEGGRSYGYTF
cdr3_nt: TGTGCCAGCAGCCCCGCTGAAGGGGGCCGCTCCTATGGCTACACCTTC

d_call: -
j_call: TRBJ1-5
v_call: TRBV28
clone_size: once
cdr3_aa: CASSGRDNQPQHF
cdr3_nt: TGTGCCAGCAGTGGGAGAGACAATCAGCCCCAGCATTTT